This T cell receptor beta chain was observed in a study of beta chain features in type 1 diabetes. This clone was found a few times. Antigen specificity is unknown. Overall study findings and caveats: Equally in patients and controls, PCR might preferentially amplify shorter templates.

Expressed TCRB transcripts were sequenced, since all the RNA that had been isolated was reverse transcribed. Profiling relied on immunoSEQ multiplex PCR, and the TCRdb table lists in-frame clones only, not all of them. The table includes 360,000 or so clones, 15% to 20% detected once. Trimming cost V 5 bases and J 1 base; bases outside gene matches: 3. The germline CDR1 and CDR2 sequences are SGHTA and FQGNSA. This CDR3 spans 14 amino acids. This receptor was identified in a woman aged 18-29 years in good health. The gene calls are TRBV7-2 and TRBJ2-5; 8 bases align to TRBD1. Sequencing was carried out using naive CD4+ T cells from blood. The CDR3 loop is CASSPRGPQETQYF. The CDR3 DNA is TGTGCCAGCAGCCCCAGGGGGCCCCAAGAGACCCAGTACTTC.